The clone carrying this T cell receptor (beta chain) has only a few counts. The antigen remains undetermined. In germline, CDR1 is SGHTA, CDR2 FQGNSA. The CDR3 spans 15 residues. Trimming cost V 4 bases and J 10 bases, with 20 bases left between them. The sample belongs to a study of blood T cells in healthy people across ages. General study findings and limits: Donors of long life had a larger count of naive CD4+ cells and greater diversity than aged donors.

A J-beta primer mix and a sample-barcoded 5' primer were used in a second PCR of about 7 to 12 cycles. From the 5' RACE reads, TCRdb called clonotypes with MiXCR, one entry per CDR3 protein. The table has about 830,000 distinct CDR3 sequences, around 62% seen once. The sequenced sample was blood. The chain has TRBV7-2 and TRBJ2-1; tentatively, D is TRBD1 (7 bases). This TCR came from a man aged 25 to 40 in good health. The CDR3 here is CASSSVRAGGSEQFF. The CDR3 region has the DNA TGTGCCAGCAGCTCCGTAAGGGCAGGGGGGAGCGAGCAGTTCTTC.